This T cell receptor beta chain is drawn from a study of blood T cell repertoires in COVID-19. On the study more broadly: Some COVID-19 samples were acute and others convalescent; all came from the United States, Italy and Spain. Nucleic acid was either cDNA or gDNA, and it came from T cells, B-cell-depleted T cells, or PBMCs.

In the study's own analysis: It was from reference gene primer amplification that nucleated cell counts were estimated. The repertoire was sequenced with immunoSEQ multiplex PCR; TCRdb's copy has only in-frame clones and lacks some. That table furnishes V, J and clone size, whereas the DNA furnished D and trimming. The table records roughly 120,000 clones, around 88% of them present only once. The CDR3 length is 15 residues. V lost 4 bases, J lost 1 base, and 3 bases stayed unmatched. From germline, CDR1 is SGHRS and CDR2 YFSETQ. This clone was seen only once. Sample: peripheral blood. The sequence derives from a woman in her forties or fifties with active or convalescent COVID-19. The V and J genes are TRBV5-1 and TRBJ2-3; 10 nucleotides align to TRBD1. CDR3 sequence (DNA): TGCGCCAGCAGCAAAGGACAGGGGGGCACAGATACGCAGTATTTT. Translated: CASSKGQGGTDTQYF.